Presented here are 14 T cell receptor beta chains from one specimen sequenced in a study of cytomegalovirus exposure and HLA in healthy donors (dated by TCRdb to the late 2010s). Libraries were constructed by the immunoSEQ multiplex PCR assay. The multiplex PCR relied on a mix of 60 forward primers for TCR Vbeta segments and 13 reverse primers for TCR Jbeta segments. TCRdb retrieved this table from immuneACCESS and kept in-frame rearrangements only. Not all clones are present; in checked studies, unresolved V genes account for under half, and no reason is known for the remainder. Recorded for this sample are 90,000 to 110,000 clones; 83% of them occurred a single time. 6% to 7.5% of the sample is taken by the ten largest. Sequencing used PBMCs. Receptors originate from a man between 18 and 35 years old in good health and CMV-seronegative.

V usage is TRBV6-5 and J usage is TRBJ2-2; TRBD2 agrees at 8 bases. Germline values: CDR1 MNHEY, CDR2 SVGAGI. The J segment lost 4 bases and the V segment lost 0 bases, leaving 4 bases of the junction unmatched. The CDR3 length is 16 residues. The CDR3 bases are TGTGCCAGCAGTTACTCGATTACTAGCGGCACCGGGGAGCTGTTTTTT. Encoded protein: CASSYSITSGTGELFF.

This chain uses TRBV11-3 with TRBJ2-7; no clear D. CDR3 size: 15 residues. CDR1 and CDR2 from the germline V gene are SGHNT and YENEEA. V was cut by 1 base and J by 0 bases, with 10 bases left in between. The CDR3 bases are TGTGCCAGCAGCTTAGCCGGCGGCACCTCCTACGAGCAGTACTTC. Amino acids: CASSLAGGTSYEQYF.

This chain joins TRBV6-4 and TRBJ2-2; weak D call: TRBD2 (5 bases). CDR1 and CDR2 (germline): MRHNA, SNTAGT. This CDR3 is built from 13 residues. V was pared by 2 bases and J by 4 bases, with 5 bases between. The CDR3 DNA sequence: TGTGCCAGCAGTGACCGGGGCACCGGGGAGCTGTTTTTT. Translating gives CASSDRGTGELFF.

This clone was detected only once. The chain carries TRBV7-9 and TRBJ1-2, with 9 bases matching TRBD1. The CDR3 extends over 17 amino acids. With V trimmed by 5 bases and J by 5 bases, 15 bases remained unmatched. Germline V gene lookup returns CDR1 SEHNR and CDR2 FQNEAQ (reference sequence). CDR3 coding DNA: TGTGCCAGCAGCACTTCACTCAGGACAGGGGAGGAATATGGCTACACCTTC. This translates into CASSTSLRTGEEYGYTF.

The V call is TRBV6-4, the J call TRBJ2-3; weak D call: TRBD2 (6 bases). The CDR3 has 14 residues. Germline CDR1 and CDR2: MRHNA and SNTAGT. The V and J ends lost 6 bases and 1 base respectively, with 11 bases between them. In DNA, the CDR3 is TGTGCCAGCAGGGTGGAGCGGGGCACAGATACGCAGTATTTT. It encodes CASRVERGTDTQYF.

The rearrangement uses TRBV6-1 and TRBJ1-5; no reliable D call. With 6 bases removed from V and 6 bases from J, the gap between germline ends came to 12 bases. The germline V gene encodes CDR1 MNHNS and CDR2 SASEGT. This CDR3 has 13 residues. CDR3: CASSVDPGQPQHF. CDR3 in DNA: TGTGCCAGCAGCGTAGATCCCGGTCAGCCCCAGCATTTT.

This sequence joins TRBV7-9 and TRBJ2-1, with 8 bases aligning to TRBD2. Germline CDR1 and CDR2: SEHNR and FQNEAQ (reference sequence). V lost 5 bases and J lost 6; bases outside the gene matches: 3. This CDR3 contains 13 residues. DNA of the CDR3: TGTGCCAGCAGCGCCGGGACTAGCAATGAGCAGTTCTTC. It encodes CASSAGTSNEQFF.

This chain connects TRBV29-1 to TRBJ2-3; 10 bases match TRBD2. V lost 6 bases, J lost 3 bases, and 6 bases stayed unmatched. This CDR3 is 14 amino acids long. Germline V gene data show CDR1 as SQVTM and CDR2 as ANQGSEA. The chain's CDR3 is CSVAPSGGTDTQYF. In nucleotides, the CDR3 is TGCAGCGTCGCTCCTAGCGGGGGAACAGATACGCAGTATTTT.

The chain couples TRBV29-1 to TRBJ1-2; tentative D call: TRBD1 (6 bases). Germline CDR1 is SQVTM and CDR2 is ANQGSEA. The CDR3 spans 12 residues. The V and J ends lost 3 bases and 7 bases respectively, with 12 bases between them. CDR3 in amino acids: CSVEGQGRGYTF. The CDR3 nucleotides read TGCAGCGTTGAGGGGCAGGGGCGTGGCTACACCTTC.

This clone came up a few times. Within the sample, other DNA sequences also encode this same CDR3. The genes are TRBV4-3 and TRBJ2-7; 9 positions match TRBD1. There are 14 residues in the CDR3. Trimming took 4 bases from V and 4 from J; bases not matched to a gene: 5. CDR1 and CDR2 from the germline V gene are LGHNA and YSLEER. The CDR3 nucleotides read TGCGCCAGCAGCCCCGGGACAGGGACTTACGAGCAGTACTTC. This sequence encodes CASSPGTGTYEQYF.

In its sample, this clone was seen once. The genes are TRBV10-2 and TRBJ1-1; maybe TRBD1 (5 bases). V was shortened by 7 bases and J by 2 bases, with 8 bases between the two germline ends. Germline V CDR1 and CDR2: WSHSY, SAAADI. The CDR3 has 12 residues. The CDR3 loop reads CASTDRNTEAFF. Written as DNA, the CDR3 is TGCGCCAGCACTGACAGAAACACTGAAGCTTTCTTT.

The rearrangement joins TRBV5-1 to TRBJ2-5, with TRBD1 matching over 7 bases. The better agreement between TRBJ2-7 and the DNA end casts doubt on the J call. This CDR3 contains 17 residues. The germline gives CDR1 SGHRS, CDR2 YFSETQ. CDR3: CASSLARGGRGSYEQYF. The DNA of the CDR3 is TGCGCCAGCAGCTTGGCCCGAGGGGGCAGGGGAAGCTACGAGCAGTACTTC.

The J gene is TRBJ2-4, the V gene TRBV30; a weak D match, TRBD1 (6 bases). This CDR3 has 15 residues. CDR1 is GTSNPN and CDR2 is SVGIG in the germline V gene (reference sequence). The V end was cut by 1 base, the J end by 1 base, with 11 bases between. CDR3 DNA sequence: TGTGCCTGGAGTGCCGGACAGAATGCCAAAAACATTCAGTACTTC. Amino acids: CAWSAGQNAKNIQYF.

V gene TRBV6-1 combines with J gene TRBJ2-7; possibly TRBD2 for D (6 bases). Deletions cut 2 bases from V and 3 bases from J, with 14 bases between. The germline CDR1 and CDR2 sequences are MNHNS and SASEGT. The CDR3 is 15 residues long. The CDR3 nucleotides are TGTGCCAGCAGTGAAAATCCCGGGAGTAACTACGAGCAGTACTTC. Translating gives CASSENPGSNYEQYF.